The 25 T cell receptor beta chains listed next were all sequenced from one sample in a study of T cell responses to AZD1222 COVID-19 vaccine. Libraries were prepared by immunoSEQ multiplex PCR; TCRdb keeps only in-frame clonotypes and omits some of them. The sample holds 120,000 to 150,000 clones, 75% to 95% seen once. This material consisted of peripheral blood, taken 28 days after the second dose of the MenACWY control vaccine. Every receptor here comes from an adult who received the MenACWY meningococcal vaccine as a control.

The chain has TRBV3-1 (or the pseudogene TRBV3-2) and TRBJ2-5; D remains unclear. Trimming pared 0 bases from V and 1 base from J, leaving 9 bases between. Per germline, CDR1 LGHDT and CDR2 YNNKEL (reference sequence). The CDR3 extends over 15 amino acids. CDR3 nucleotide sequence: TGTGCCAGCAGCCAAGAGGGTCAGCGCCAAGAGACCCAGTACTTC. It is translated as CASSQEGQRQETQYF.

The chain combines TRBV12-3 or TRBV12-4 with TRBJ1-1, with D possibly being TRBD1 (5 bases). With 1 base removed from V and 10 bases from J, the gap between germline ends came to 10 bases. This CDR3 comprises 12 residues. CDR3 sequence reads: CASSLVAGGAFF. In DNA, the CDR3 is TGTGCCAGCAGTTTAGTGGCCGGGGGAGCTTTCTTT.

The chain recombines TRBV19 with TRBJ1-1; 11 nucleotides line up with TRBD1. Trimming at V came to 6 bases and at J to 6 bases, leaving 9 bases not matched to a gene. CDR1 is LNHDA, CDR2 SQIVND, per germline (reference sequence). The CDR3 contains 15 residues. The CDR3 spells CASSHRTGGSAEAFF. The CDR3, as DNA: TGTGCCAGTAGCCATCGGACAGGGGGCAGCGCTGAAGCTTTCTTT. Supplemented by reference TRBV19 and TRBJ1-1, the full variable domain reads DGGITQSPKYLFRKEGQNVTLSCEQNLNHDAMYWYRQDPGQGLRLIYYSQIVNDFQKGDIAEGYSVSREKKESFPLTVTSAQKNPTAFYLCASSHRTGGSAEAFFGQGTRLTVV.

This chain links TRBV12-3 or TRBV12-4 with TRBJ2-5; no reliable D call. V was shortened by 6 bases and J by 5 bases, with 7 bases between the two germline ends. CDR3 length equals 11 residues. The CDR3 region has the DNA TGTGCCAGCAGCATACGTGAGACCCAGTACTTC. This gives the protein CASSIRETQYF.

CDR3 DNA: TGTGCCAGCTCACCACAACAGAGCACAGATACGCAGTATTTT. Protein product: CASSPQQSTDTQYF. The chain carries TRBV18 and TRBJ2-3, with D unclear. V dropped 1 base and J dropped 0 bases, with 5 bases sitting between them. Germline V lookup: CDR1 KGHSH, CDR2 LQKENI. The CDR3 has 14 amino acids.

The chain carries TRBV25-1 and TRBJ2-3; D unresolved. Trimming took 3 bases from V and 7 from J, leaving 8 bases between them. The germline V gene has CDR1 MGHDK and CDR2 SYGVNS. This CDR3 is built from 12 residues. CDR3 in amino acids: CASSDWSYTQYF. For the CDR3, the DNA is TGTGCCAGCAGTGATTGGTCCTATACGCAGTATTTT.

J is TRBJ1-2 and V is TRBV18; 7 bases map to TRBD1. V shed 3 bases and J 3 bases; nucleotides not matched to a gene: 7. Germline CDR1 and CDR2: KGHSH and LQKENI. This CDR3 contains 15 residues. The CDR3 region has the DNA TGTGCCAGCTCACCTCAACAGGGGACTGACTATGGCTACACCTTC. It encodes CASSPQQGTDYGYTF. Combining the CDR3 with reference TRBV18 and TRBJ1-2 gives the whole variable domain NAGVMQNPRHLVRRRGQEARLRCSPMKGHSHVYWYRQLPEEGLKFMVYLQKENIIDESGMPKERFSAEFPKEGPSILRIQQVVRGDSAAYFCASSPQQGTDYGYTFGSGTRLTVV.

This chain uses TRBV6-6 with TRBJ1-4; D may be TRBD1 (5 bases). The CDR3 is made up of 16 amino acids. Deletions cut 5 bases from V and 0 bases from J, with 13 bases between. Per germline, CDR1 MNHNY and CDR2 SVGAGI (reference sequence). Written as DNA, the CDR3 is TGTGCCAGCAGTCGGGGGGGGGATACAACTAATGAAAAACTGTTTTTT. This translates into CASSRGGDTTNEKLFF.

The rearrangement uses TRBV5-1 and TRBJ2-3; D uncertain. V lost 4 bases and J 3 bases, leaving 12 bases between the germline ends. Germline CDR1 and CDR2: SGHRS and YFSETQ. There are 14 residues in the CDR3. CDR3 nucleotide sequence: TGCGCCAGCAGCCCGGGTCGGGTTACAGATACGCAGTATTTT. It encodes CASSPGRVTDTQYF.

The V and J genes are TRBV6-5 and TRBJ2-7, with 7 bases aligning to TRBD1. The germline gives CDR1 MNHEY, CDR2 SVGAGI. The CDR3 length is 13 residues. V gave up 2 bases and J gave up 5 bases; unmatched junction bases: 3. The CDR3 sequence is CASSYRTGDEQYF. The CDR3, as DNA: TGTGCCAGCAGTTACCGGACAGGCGACGAGCAGTACTTC.

This clone was counted between two and nine times. The V call is TRBV24-1, the J call TRBJ2-5; the match to TRBD2 covers 16 bases. The germline V gene encodes CDR1 KGHDR and CDR2 SFDVKD. Unmatched junction bases numbered 12, after V lost 10 bases and J lost 5 bases. The CDR3 is 17 residues long. CDR3 amino acids: CATAAGTSGRAGETQYF. In DNA form, the CDR3 reads TGTGCCACGGCAGCTGGGACTAGCGGGAGGGCCGGGGAGACCCAGTACTTC.

The chain carries TRBV7-2 and TRBJ1-6; TRBD1 might be the D (5 bases). Trimming left V 2 bases short and J 13 bases short, with 12 bases between. The CDR3 has 13 amino acids. Per the germline V gene, CDR1 is SGHTA and CDR2 is FQGNSA. The CDR3 loop is CASSLQGVDPLHF. Written as DNA, the CDR3 is TGTGCCAGCAGCTTACAGGGCGTGGATCCCCTCCACTTT.

The rearrangement links TRBV6-1 to TRBJ1-5, with TRBD1 identical over 7 bases. V was pared by 1 base and J by 0 bases, with 6 bases of the junction left unmatched. Germline V gene data show CDR1 as MNHNS and CDR2 as SASEGT. The CDR3 extends over 17 amino acids. The CDR3 DNA reads TGTGCCAGCAGTGAAGTTGGCAGGGGGGTTAGCAATCAGCCCCAGCATTTT. It encodes CASSEVGRGVSNQPQHF.

This clone was seen just once. The CDR3 protein is CASSPSNWGPEQETQYF. The CDR3 DNA follows: TGTGCCAGCTCACCATCGAATTGGGGGCCTGAGCAAGAGACCCAGTACTTC. The chain combines TRBV18 with TRBJ2-5, with D possibly being TRBD1 (6 bases). This CDR3 contains 17 residues. V was clipped by 2 bases and J by 2 bases, with 18 bases between them. Germline-derived CDR1 and CDR2 are KGHSH and LQKENI.

V is TRBV5-1 and J is TRBJ2-7; D uncertain. This CDR3 has 14 residues. Germline CDR1 and CDR2: SGHRS and YFSETQ. V lost 4 bases and J 3 bases, leaving 14 bases between the germline ends. The CDR3: CASSPQDASYEQYF. CDR3 in DNA: TGCGCCAGCAGCCCGCAGGATGCGAGCTACGAGCAGTACTTC. The variable domain in full, completed from reference TRBV5-1 and TRBJ2-7, reads KAGVTQTPRYLIKTRGQQVTLSCSPISGHRSVSWYQQTPGQGLQFLFEYFSETQRNKGNFPGRFSGRQFSNSRSEMNVSTLELGDSALYLCASSPQDASYEQYFGPGTRLTVT.

The chain links TRBV28 to TRBJ2-1; possible D gene TRBD1, 5 bases. The germline CDR1 and CDR2 sequences are MDHEN and SYDVKM. The CDR3 spans 12 residues. V lost 3 bases to trimming and J lost 9 bases, with 9 bases between them. The chain's CDR3 is CASSFRQTEQFF. The CDR3 bases are TGTGCCAGCAGTTTCCGACAGACTGAGCAGTTCTTC.

J is TRBJ1-5 and V is TRBV19; D gene ambiguous. Per the germline V gene, CDR1 is LNHDA and CDR2 is SQIVND (reference sequence). The ends were cut back, 4 bases at V and 2 bases at J, with 15 bases in the middle. This CDR3 spans 16 amino acids. The CDR3 spells CASSRWTPGGNQPQHF. For the CDR3, the DNA is TGTGCCAGTAGTAGGTGGACCCCGGGTGGCAATCAGCCCCAGCATTTT.

The chain is built from TRBV5-6 and TRBJ2-5, with TRBD1 as a possible D gene (6 bases). This CDR3 has 16 residues. Germline CDR1 SGHDT, CDR2 YYEEEE. V was pared by 4 bases and J by 5 bases, with 21 bases between. CDR3 amino acids: CASSRLVGASLETQYF. The CDR3 DNA follows: TGTGCCAGCAGCCGTCTGGTGGGGGCCTCCCTGGAGACCCAGTACTTC. The full variable domain, its missing parts supplied by reference TRBV5-6 and TRBJ2-5, is DAGVTQSPTHLIKTRGQQVTLRCSPKSGHDTVSWYQQALGQGPQFIFQYYEEEERQRGNFPDRFSGHQFPNYSSELNVNALLLGDSALYLCASSRLVGASLETQYFGPGTRLLVL.

The chain is built from TRBV7-9 and TRBJ2-7; TRBD2 aligns across 7 bases. Germline-derived CDR1 and CDR2 are SEHNR and FQNEAQ (reference sequence). The V gene end was trimmed by 7 bases and the J gene end by 2 bases; junction bases not matched to a gene: 11. The CDR3 has 15 residues. CDR3 DNA sequence: TGTGCCAGCAACAAGGTGGGAGGGGTTCCCTACGAGCAGTACTTC. Protein sequence: CASNKVGGVPYEQYF.

The chain links TRBV19 to TRBJ2-2; 8 bases are a match to TRBD1. J gave up 3 bases and V 5 bases, and 5 bases lay outside the gene matches. The CDR3 spans 15 residues. CDR1 and CDR2 from the germline V gene are LNHDA and SQIVND (reference sequence). CDR3: CASSDRGGHTGELFF. The CDR3 coding sequence is TGTGCCAGTAGTGACAGGGGAGGCCACACCGGGGAGCTGTTTTTT. Looking up the rest from reference TRBV19 and TRBJ2-2 gives the full variable domain: DGGITQSPKYLFRKEGQNVTLSCEQNLNHDAMYWYRQDPGQGLRLIYYSQIVNDFQKGDIAEGYSVSREKKESFPLTVTSAQKNPTAFYLCASSDRGGHTGELFFGEGSRLTVL.

The V call is TRBV27, the J call TRBJ2-3, with 14 nucleotides matching TRBD2. J was trimmed by 5 bases and V by 6 bases; bases with no gene match: 7. The germline V gene has CDR1 MNHEY and CDR2 SMNVEV (reference sequence). The CDR3 is 16 residues long. CDR3 amino acids: CASSQRLAGGQDTQYF. Here the CDR3 DNA reads TGTGCCAGCAGCCAAAGACTAGCGGGGGGGCAAGATACGCAGTATTTT.

Comment on this clone: At one end the junction does not follow the germline gene, possibly because of a read error. The chain combines TRBV3-1 (or the pseudogene TRBV3-2) with TRBJ1-4, with unresolved D. Per the germline V gene, CDR1 is LGHDT and CDR2 is YNNKEL (reference sequence). This CDR3 region has 15 residues. CDR3 region: CASSHYSGANEKLFF. The CDR3 DNA sequence: TGTGCCAGCAGCCATTATTCAGGAGCTAACGAAAAACTGTTTTTT.

CDR3 residues: CATSEEGLGYGYTF. The CDR3 nucleotides read TGTGCCACCAGTGAGGAGGGGTTGGGCTATGGCTACACCTTC. V and J are TRBV24-1 and TRBJ1-2; maybe TRBD1 (5 bases). Germline V lookup: CDR1 KGHDR, CDR2 SFDVKD. Trimming shortened V by 4 bases and J by 4 bases, and 12 bases separated the two germline ends. The CDR3 loop spans 14 amino acids.

The V and J genes are TRBV23-1 and TRBJ1-4; D call uncertain. TRBV23-1 is an ORF, with its function uncertain. The CDR3 covers 11 residues. V lost 3 bases to trimming and J lost 10 bases, with 6 bases between them. CDR3 DNA: TGCGCCAGCAGTCAGTCCCCAAAACTGTTTTTT. This sequence encodes CASSQSPKLFF.

V gene TRBV5-4 combines with J gene TRBJ2-3, with TRBD1 matching over 11 bases. The CDR3 is 17 amino acids. With 3 bases clipped from V and 4 bases from J, the junction kept 10 bases outside the gene matches. Germline loops: CDR1 SGHNT, CDR2 YYREEE (reference sequence). Here the CDR3 reads CASSWPLGQGGADTQYF. The DNA of the CDR3 is TGTGCCAGCAGCTGGCCCCTGGGACAGGGGGGGGCAGATACGCAGTATTTT.